Included here is one TCR beta chain sequence, with context. The trim removed 0 bases at V and 5 bases at J, leaving 10 bases unmatched. Germline V gene lookup returns CDR1 SGHRS and CDR2 YFSETQ. This CDR3 contains 17 residues. The record originates from a study of blood T cell repertoires in COVID-19. About the study: Both acute and convalescent COVID-19 samples were obtained from the United States, Italy and Spain. Nucleic acid was either cDNA or gDNA, and it came from T cells, B-cell-depleted T cells, or PBMCs.

Authors' analysis steps: Reference gene primer amplification gave nucleated cell count estimates. Here immunoSEQ multiplex PCR was the method, and the copy in TCRdb shows in-frame clones only, minus some. V, J and clone size were drawn from that table, and D and trimming were deduced from the DNA. The data show 150,000 to 200,000 clones, around 84% seen once. The TCR originated in a woman older than 75 with acute or convalescent COVID-19. The sample comprised peripheral blood. The chain is built from TRBV5-1 and TRBJ2-7; 11 bases align to TRBD1. This CDR3 reads CASSLVGWGQGEDEQYF. The CDR3 region has the DNA TGCGCCAGCAGCTTGGTCGGCTGGGGACAGGGGGAAGACGAGCAGTACTTC.